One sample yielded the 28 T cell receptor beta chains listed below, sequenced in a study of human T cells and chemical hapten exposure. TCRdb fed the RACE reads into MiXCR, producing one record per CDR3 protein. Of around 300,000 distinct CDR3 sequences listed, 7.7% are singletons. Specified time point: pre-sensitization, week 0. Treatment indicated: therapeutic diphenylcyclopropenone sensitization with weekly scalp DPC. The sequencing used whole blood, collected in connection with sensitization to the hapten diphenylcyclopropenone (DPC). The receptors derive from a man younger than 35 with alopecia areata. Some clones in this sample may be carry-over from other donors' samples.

In DNA form, the CDR3 reads TGTGCCAGCAGCTTCCTGGGGGAATCGGGTCAGCCCCAGCATTTT. This codes for CASSFLGESGQPQHF. This chain links TRBV7-2 with TRBJ1-5, with D possibly being TRBD1 (5 bases). The V gene lost 3 bases and the J gene lost 6 bases, with 15 bases spanning the gap. Germline CDR1 and CDR2: SGHTA and FQGNSA. CDR3 length equals 15 residues.

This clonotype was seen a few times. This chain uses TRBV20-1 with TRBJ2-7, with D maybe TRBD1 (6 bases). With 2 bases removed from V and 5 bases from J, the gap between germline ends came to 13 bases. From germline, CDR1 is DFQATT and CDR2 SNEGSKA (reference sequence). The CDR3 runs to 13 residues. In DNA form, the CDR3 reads TGCAGTGCTAGACGCCAGGGGACCAACGAGCAGTACGTC. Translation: CSARRQGTNEQYV.

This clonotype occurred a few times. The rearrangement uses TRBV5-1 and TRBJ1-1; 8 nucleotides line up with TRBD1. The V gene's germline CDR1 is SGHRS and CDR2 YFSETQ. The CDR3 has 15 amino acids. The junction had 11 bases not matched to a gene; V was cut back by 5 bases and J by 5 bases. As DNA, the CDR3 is TGCGCCAGCAGTTCACAGGGGGTTGATAGGACTGAAGCTTTCTTT. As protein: CASSSQGVDRTEAFF.

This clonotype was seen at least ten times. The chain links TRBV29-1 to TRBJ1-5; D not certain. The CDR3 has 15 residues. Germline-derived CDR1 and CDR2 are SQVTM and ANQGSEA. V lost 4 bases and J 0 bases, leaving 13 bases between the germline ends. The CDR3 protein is CSVASEPSSNQPQHF. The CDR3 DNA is TGCAGCGTTGCCTCCGAACCGTCTAGCAATCAGCCCCAGCATTTT.

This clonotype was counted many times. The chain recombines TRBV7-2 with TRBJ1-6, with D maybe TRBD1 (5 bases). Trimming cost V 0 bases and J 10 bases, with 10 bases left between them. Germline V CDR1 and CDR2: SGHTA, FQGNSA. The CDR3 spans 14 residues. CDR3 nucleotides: TGTGCCAGCAGCTTAGCTAGGGGCGGCTCACCCCTCCACTTT. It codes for CASSLARGGSPLHF.

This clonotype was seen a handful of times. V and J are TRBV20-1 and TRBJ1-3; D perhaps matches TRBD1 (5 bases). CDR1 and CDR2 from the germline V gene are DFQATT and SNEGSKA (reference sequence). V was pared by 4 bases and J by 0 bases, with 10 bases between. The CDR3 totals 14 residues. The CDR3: CSANPGLSGNTIYF. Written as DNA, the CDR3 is TGCAGTGCTAACCCGGGACTCTCTGGAAACACCATATATTTT.

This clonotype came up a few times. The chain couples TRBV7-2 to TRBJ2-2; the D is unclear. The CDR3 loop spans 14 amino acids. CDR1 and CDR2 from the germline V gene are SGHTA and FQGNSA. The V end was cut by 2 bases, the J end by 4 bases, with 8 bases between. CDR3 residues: CASSLMWSTGELFF. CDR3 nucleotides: TGTGCCAGCAGCTTAATGTGGAGCACCGGGGAGCTGTTTTTT.

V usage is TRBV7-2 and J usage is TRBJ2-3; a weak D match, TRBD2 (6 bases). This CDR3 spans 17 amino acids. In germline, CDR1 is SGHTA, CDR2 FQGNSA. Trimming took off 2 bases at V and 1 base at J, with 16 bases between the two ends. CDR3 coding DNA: TGTGCCAGCAGCTTATTAGTTGGAGGGATCGGCACAGATACGCAGTATTTT. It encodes CASSLLVGGIGTDTQYF.

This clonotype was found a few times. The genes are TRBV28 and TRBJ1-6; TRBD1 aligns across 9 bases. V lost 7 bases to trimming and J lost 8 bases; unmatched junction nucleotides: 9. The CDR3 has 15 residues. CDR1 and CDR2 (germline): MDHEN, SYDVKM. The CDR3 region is CASTSSGTGYSPLHF. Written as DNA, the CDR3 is TGTGCCAGCACTTCATCCGGGACAGGGTATTCACCCCTCCACTTT.

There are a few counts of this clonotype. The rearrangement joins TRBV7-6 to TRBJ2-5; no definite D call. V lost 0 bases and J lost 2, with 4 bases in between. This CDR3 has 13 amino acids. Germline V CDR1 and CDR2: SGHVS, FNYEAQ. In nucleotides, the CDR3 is TGTGCCAGCAGCTTAGCTCAACAAGAGACCCAGTACTTC. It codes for CASSLAQQETQYF.

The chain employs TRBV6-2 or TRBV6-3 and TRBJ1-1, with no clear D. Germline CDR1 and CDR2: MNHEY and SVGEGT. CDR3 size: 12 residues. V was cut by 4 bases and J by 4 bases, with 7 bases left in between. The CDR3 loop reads CASSSVSTEAFF. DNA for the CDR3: TGTGCCAGCAGTTCGGTGAGCACTGAAGCTTTCTTT.

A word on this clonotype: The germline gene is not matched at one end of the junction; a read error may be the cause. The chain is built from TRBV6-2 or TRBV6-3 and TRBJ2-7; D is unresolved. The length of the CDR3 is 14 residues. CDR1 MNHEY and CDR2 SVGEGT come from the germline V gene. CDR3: CASSYWVDSYEQYF. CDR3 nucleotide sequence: TGTGCCAGCAGCTACTGGGTAGACTCCTACGAGCAGTACTTC.

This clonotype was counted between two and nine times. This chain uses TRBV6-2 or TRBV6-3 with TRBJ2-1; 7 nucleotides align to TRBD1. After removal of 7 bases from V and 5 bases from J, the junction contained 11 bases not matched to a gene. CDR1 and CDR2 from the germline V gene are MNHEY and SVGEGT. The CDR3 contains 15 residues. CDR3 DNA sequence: TGTGCCAGCACCACGGCGAGAGGGGGCAACAATGAGCAGTTCTTC. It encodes CASTTARGGNNEQFF.

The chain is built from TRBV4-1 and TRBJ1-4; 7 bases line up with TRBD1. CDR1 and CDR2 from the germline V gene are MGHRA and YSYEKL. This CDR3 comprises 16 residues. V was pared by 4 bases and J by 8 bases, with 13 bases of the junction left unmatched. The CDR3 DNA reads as TGCGCCAGCAGCCCCCTAGAGGGGGACAGTTCAGAAAAACTGTTTTTT. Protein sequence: CASSPLEGDSSEKLFF.

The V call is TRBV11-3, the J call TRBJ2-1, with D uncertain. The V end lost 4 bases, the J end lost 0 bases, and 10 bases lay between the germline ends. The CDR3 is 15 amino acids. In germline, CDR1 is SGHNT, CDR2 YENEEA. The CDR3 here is CASSSISSSYNEQFF. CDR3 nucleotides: TGTGCCAGCAGCTCCATTTCTAGCTCCTACAATGAGCAGTTCTTC.

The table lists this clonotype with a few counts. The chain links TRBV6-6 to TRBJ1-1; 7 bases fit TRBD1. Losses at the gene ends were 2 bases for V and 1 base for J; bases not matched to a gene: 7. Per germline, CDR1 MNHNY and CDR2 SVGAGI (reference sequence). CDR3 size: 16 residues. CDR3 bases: TGTGCCAGCAGTTACGGGGGGACAGCAAAGAACACTGAAGCTTTCTTT. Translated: CASSYGGTAKNTEAFF.

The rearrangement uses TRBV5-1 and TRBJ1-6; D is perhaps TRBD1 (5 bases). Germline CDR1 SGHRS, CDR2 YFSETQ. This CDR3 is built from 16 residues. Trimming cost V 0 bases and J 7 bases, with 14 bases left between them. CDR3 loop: CASSLEGRGVNSPLHF. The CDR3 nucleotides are TGCGCCAGCAGCTTGGAGGGACGAGGAGTCAATTCACCCCTCCACTTT.

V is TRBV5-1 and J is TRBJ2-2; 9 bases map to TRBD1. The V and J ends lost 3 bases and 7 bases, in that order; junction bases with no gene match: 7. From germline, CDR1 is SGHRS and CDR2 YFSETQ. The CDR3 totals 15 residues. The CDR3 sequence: CASSWTGTGHGELFF. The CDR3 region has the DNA TGCGCCAGCAGCTGGACCGGGACAGGGCACGGGGAGCTGTTTTTT.

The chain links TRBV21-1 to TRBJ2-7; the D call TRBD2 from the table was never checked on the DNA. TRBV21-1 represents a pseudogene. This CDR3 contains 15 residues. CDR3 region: CASSITGTRAYEQYF. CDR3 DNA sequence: TGTGCCAGCAGCATCACCGGGACTAGAGCCTACGAGCAGTACTTC.

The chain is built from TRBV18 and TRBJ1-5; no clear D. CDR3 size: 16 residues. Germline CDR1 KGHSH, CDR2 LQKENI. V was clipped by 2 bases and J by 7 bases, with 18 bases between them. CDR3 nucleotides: TGTGCCAGCTCACCAAGAGAGACCCCGACGGGGCAGCCCCAGCATTTT. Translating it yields CASSPRETPTGQPQHF.

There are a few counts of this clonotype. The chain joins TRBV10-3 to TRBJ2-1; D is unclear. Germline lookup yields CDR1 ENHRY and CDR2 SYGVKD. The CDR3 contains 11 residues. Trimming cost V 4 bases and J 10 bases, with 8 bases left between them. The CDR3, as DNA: TGTGCCATCAGTGTAAGCTCCGAGCAGTTCTTC. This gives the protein CAISVSSEQFF.

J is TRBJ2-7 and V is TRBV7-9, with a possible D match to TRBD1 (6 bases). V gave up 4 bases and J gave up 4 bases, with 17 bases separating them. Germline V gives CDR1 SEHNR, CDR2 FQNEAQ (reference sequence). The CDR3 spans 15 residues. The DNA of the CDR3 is TGTGCCAGCAGCTCCATGGGGTACAGGGAATACGAGCAGTACGTC. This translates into CASSSMGYREYEQYV.

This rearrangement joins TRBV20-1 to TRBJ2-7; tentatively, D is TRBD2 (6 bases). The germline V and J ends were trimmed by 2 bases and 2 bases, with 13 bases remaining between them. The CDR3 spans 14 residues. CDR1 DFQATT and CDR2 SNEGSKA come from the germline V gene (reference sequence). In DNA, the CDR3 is TGCAGTGCTAGACCCCTGGGACTGCCCTACGAGCAGTACGTC. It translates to CSARPLGLPYEQYV.

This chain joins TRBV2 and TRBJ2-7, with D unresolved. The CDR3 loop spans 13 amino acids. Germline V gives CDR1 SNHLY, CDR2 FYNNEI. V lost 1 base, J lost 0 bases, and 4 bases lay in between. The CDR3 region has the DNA TGTGCCAGCAGTGAAGGTATCTCCTACGAGCAGTACTTC. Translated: CASSEGISYEQYF.

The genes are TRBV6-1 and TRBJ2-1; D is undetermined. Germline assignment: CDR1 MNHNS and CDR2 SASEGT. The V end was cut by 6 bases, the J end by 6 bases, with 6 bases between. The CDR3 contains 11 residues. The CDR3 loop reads CASRILNEQFF. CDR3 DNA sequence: TGTGCCAGCAGGATACTCAATGAGCAGTTCTTC.

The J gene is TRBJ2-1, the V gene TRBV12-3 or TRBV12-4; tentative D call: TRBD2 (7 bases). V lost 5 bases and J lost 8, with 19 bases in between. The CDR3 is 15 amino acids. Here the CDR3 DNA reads TGTGCCAGCAGTCCACCCGACGGAGGGGGGGATGAGCAGTTCTTC. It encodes CASSPPDGGGDEQFF.

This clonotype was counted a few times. This chain's CDR3 is CASSLSTGQPQHF. The CDR3 DNA reads TGTGCCAGCAGTTTATCCACAGGCCAGCCCCAGCATTTT. V is TRBV27 and J is TRBJ1-5, with a possible D match to TRBD1 (5 bases). Deletions cut 0 bases from V and 7 bases from J, with 7 bases between. The CDR3 has 13 amino acids. The V gene's germline CDR1 is MNHEY and CDR2 SMNVEV (reference sequence).

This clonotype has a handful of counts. The CDR3 reads CASSADRGKEKLFF. The CDR3 DNA reads TGTGCCAGCAGTGCGGACAGGGGGAAAGAAAAACTGTTTTTT. The chain has TRBV25-1 and TRBJ1-4; TRBD1 agrees at 10 bases. The V gene's germline CDR1 is MGHDK and CDR2 SYGVNS. The CDR3 is made up of 14 amino acids. V lost 4 bases and J lost 8; bases outside the gene matches: 4.